Following are 20 T cell receptor beta chains from one sample sequenced in a study of T cells expressing NK-cell markers. TCRdb re-analyzed the 5' RACE reads; it lists each CDR3 protein once, without DNA. This sample's table has about 110,000 distinct CDR3 sequences. Sequencing used blood T cells: a sorted CD56 or NKG2C T cell subset, CD4+ or CD8+ T cells, or bulk PBMC T cells (not recorded which). All receptors derive from a woman aged 18-69 years in good health.

The chain employs TRBV27 and TRBJ2-2; TCRdb proposes TRBD2, but this gene call is untestable without DNA. Germline values: CDR1 MNHEY, CDR2 SMNVEV (reference sequence). The CDR3 covers 15 residues. CDR3 residues: CASSFVAGSGGELFF.

The rearrangement joins TRBV6-1 to TRBJ1-1. CDR3 length equals 16 residues. Germline V CDR1 and CDR2: MNHNS, SASEGT. CDR3 region: CASSPAGAFTWTEAFF.

The chain recombines TRBV6-2 or TRBV6-3 with TRBJ2-4; TCRdb returns TRBD1, unconfirmable since there is no DNA. CDR3 length equals 14 residues. Germline-derived CDR1 and CDR2 are MNHEY and SVGEGT. CDR3: CASSPPGGAAIQYF.

The J gene is TRBJ2-7, the V gene TRBV5-1; the TRBD1 assignment by TCRdb is unverifiable without DNA. This CDR3 has 14 residues. Germline loops: CDR1 SGHRS, CDR2 YFSETQ. CDR3 sequence: CASSLAGGRGEQYF.

V usage is TRBV12-3 or TRBV12-4 and J usage is TRBJ2-1; TCRdb indicates TRBD2, and absent DNA this call remains unverified. The CDR3 totals 13 residues. This chain's CDR3 is CAIAGGHSSEQFF.

The chain combines TRBV7-9 with TRBJ2-3; TCRdb gives TRBD1 as the D gene, but with no DNA this cannot be confirmed. Germline CDR1 is SEHNR and CDR2 is FQNEAQ (reference sequence). CDR3 length equals 16 residues. CDR3 residues: CASSLGRDTRTDTQYF.

V gene TRBV7-2 combines with J gene TRBJ2-5; the D call from TCRdb, TRBD2, cannot be confirmed without DNA. This CDR3 comprises 16 residues. Looked up from germline, CDR1 is SGHTA and CDR2 is FQGNSA. CDR3 region: CASSLGLAGEVETQYF.

The rearrangement links TRBV4-2 to TRBJ1-4; no DNA is available, so the TRBD1 call from TCRdb remains unchecked. The CDR3 is 15 residues long. Germline V gene data show CDR1 as LGHNA and CDR2 as YNFKEQ. The CDR3 sequence is CASSQDGDSSEKLFF.

This sequence joins TRBV20-1 and TRBJ2-1; without DNA, the TCRdb call of TRBD2 cannot be checked. The CDR3 has 14 amino acids. Germline CDR1 is DFQATT and CDR2 is SNEGSKA (reference sequence). The CDR3 region is CSARPGTSDSEQFF.

This chain uses TRBV5-1 with TRBJ1-2; TCRdb proposes TRBD1, but this gene call is untestable without DNA. The CDR3 totals 14 residues. Germline lookup yields CDR1 SGHRS and CDR2 YFSETQ. This chain's CDR3 is CASSPGTGNYGYTF.

The V and J genes are TRBV5-4 and TRBJ1-2. The CDR3 is 17 residues long. Germline V gene data show CDR1 as SGHNT and CDR2 as YYREEE (reference sequence). The CDR3 spells CASSFGRALGDHYGYTF. Supplemented by reference TRBV5-4 and TRBJ1-2, the full variable domain reads ETGVTQSPTHLIKTRGQQVTLRCSSQSGHNTVSWYQQALGQGPQFIFQYYREEENGRGNFPPRFSGLQFPNYSSELNVNALELDDSALYLCASSFGRALGDHYGYTFGSGTRLTVV.

The chain has TRBV12-3 or TRBV12-4 and TRBJ2-7; TCRdb reports TRBD2, a call that lacks DNA to check it against. This CDR3 contains 14 residues. CDR3 sequence reads: CASSRGDTSYEQYF.

The gene calls are TRBV20-1 and TRBJ2-7; TCRdb calls TRBD2, which cannot be checked without DNA. CDR3 size: 15 residues. Germline CDR1 reads DFQATT; CDR2 reads SNEGSKA (reference sequence). The CDR3 sequence is CSARSRAKPSYEQYF.

The chain employs TRBV10-3 and TRBJ2-1. The CDR3 contains 14 residues. CDR1 is ENHRY, CDR2 SYGVKD, per germline. The CDR3 reads CAISETEDYNEQFF.

The rearrangement uses TRBV15 and TRBJ2-7; the TCRdb D gene call, TRBD1, has no DNA to confirm it. Germline loops: CDR1 LNHNV, CDR2 YYDKDF (reference sequence). CDR3 length equals 14 residues. The CDR3: CATSGIQGSYEQYF.

CDR3 loop: CASSLGQWDNTEAFF. The chain has TRBV7-9 and TRBJ1-1; TCRdb reports TRBD1, a call that lacks DNA to check it against. This CDR3 contains 15 residues. CDR1 is SEHNR, CDR2 FQNEAQ, per germline (reference sequence).

The gene calls are TRBV15 and TRBJ1-1; TCRdb reports TRBD1, a call that lacks DNA to check it against. Per the germline V gene, CDR1 is LNHNV and CDR2 is YYDKDF (reference sequence). The CDR3 consists of 16 residues. The CDR3 sequence is CATSRGVQGMNTEAFF.

The gene calls are TRBV29-1 and TRBJ1-1; TCRdb proposes TRBD1, but this gene call is untestable without DNA. Germline assignment: CDR1 SQVTM and CDR2 ANQGSEA. The CDR3 sequence is 11 residues long. CDR3 sequence: CSARGDGEAFF.

This sequence joins TRBV5-4 and TRBJ2-7; TCRdb gives TRBD2 as the D gene, but with no DNA this cannot be confirmed. This CDR3 is built from 15 residues. Germline CDR1 SGHNT, CDR2 YYREEE (reference sequence). CDR3 sequence reads: CASSPTGGKSYEQYF.

The rearrangement joins TRBV28 to TRBJ2-1; TCRdb indicates TRBD2, and absent DNA this call remains unverified. This CDR3 is 14 amino acids long. CDR1 MDHEN and CDR2 SYDVKM come from the germline V gene. This chain's CDR3 is CATGDYYSYNEQFF.